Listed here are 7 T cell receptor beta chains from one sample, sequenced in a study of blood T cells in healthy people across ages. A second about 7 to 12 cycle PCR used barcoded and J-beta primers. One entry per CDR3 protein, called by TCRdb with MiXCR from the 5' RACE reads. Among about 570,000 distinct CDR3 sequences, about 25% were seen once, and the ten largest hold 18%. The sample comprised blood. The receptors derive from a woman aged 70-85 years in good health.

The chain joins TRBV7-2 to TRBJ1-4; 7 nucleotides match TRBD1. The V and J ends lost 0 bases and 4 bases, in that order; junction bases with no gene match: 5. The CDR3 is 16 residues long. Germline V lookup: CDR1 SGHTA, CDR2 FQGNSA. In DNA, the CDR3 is TGTGCCAGCAGCTTAGCAGGGGGCTCCTTTAATGAAAAACTGTTTTTT. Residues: CASSLAGGSFNEKLFF. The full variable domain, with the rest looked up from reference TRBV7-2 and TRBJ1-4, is GAGVSQSPSNKVTEKGKDVELRCDPISGHTALYWYRQSLGQGLEFLIYFQGNSAPDKSGLPSDRFSAERTGGSVSTLTIQRTQQEDSAVYLCASSLAGGSFNEKLFFGSGTQLSVL.

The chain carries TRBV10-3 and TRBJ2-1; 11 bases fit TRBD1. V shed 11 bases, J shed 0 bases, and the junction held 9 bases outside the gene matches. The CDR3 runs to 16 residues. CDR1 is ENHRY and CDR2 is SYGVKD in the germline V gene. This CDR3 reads CAVARGQGVSYNEQFF. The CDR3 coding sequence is TGTGCCGTAGCCCGGGGACAGGGGGTCTCCTACAATGAGCAGTTCTTC.

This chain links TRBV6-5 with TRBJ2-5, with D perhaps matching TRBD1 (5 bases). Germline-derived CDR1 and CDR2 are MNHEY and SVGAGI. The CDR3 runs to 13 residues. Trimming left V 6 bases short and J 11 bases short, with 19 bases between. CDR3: CASRRSLDSLQYF. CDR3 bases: TGTGCCAGCAGGCGGTCCCTCGACAGCCTTCAGTACTTC.

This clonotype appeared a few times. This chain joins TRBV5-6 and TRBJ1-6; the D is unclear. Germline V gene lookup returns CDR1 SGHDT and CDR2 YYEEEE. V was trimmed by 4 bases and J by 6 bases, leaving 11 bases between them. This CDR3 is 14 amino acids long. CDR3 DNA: TGTGCCAGCAGCACGACGGGGTTTAATTCACCCCTCCACTTT. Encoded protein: CASSTTGFNSPLHF.

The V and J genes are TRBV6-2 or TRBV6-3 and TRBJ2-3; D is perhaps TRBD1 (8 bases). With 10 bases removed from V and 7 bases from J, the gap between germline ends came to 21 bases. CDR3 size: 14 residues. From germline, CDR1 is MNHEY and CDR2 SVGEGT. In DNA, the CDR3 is TGTGCCATCACAGGGGGGGCTGGGGGGAATACGCAGTATTTT. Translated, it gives CAITGGAGGNTQYF.

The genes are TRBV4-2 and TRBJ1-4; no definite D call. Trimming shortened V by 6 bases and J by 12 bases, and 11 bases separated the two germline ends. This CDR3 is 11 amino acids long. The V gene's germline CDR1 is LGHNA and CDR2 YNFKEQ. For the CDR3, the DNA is TGTGCCAGCAGGGGCGTGGAAGAACTGTTTTTT. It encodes CASRGVEELFF.

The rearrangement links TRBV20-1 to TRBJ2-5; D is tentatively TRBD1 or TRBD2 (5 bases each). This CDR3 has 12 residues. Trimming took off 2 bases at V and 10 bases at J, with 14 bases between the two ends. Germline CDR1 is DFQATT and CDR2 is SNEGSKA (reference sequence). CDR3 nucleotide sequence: TGCAGTGCTAGACCCACGGGACGGGGCCAGTACTTC. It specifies CSARPTGRGQYF.